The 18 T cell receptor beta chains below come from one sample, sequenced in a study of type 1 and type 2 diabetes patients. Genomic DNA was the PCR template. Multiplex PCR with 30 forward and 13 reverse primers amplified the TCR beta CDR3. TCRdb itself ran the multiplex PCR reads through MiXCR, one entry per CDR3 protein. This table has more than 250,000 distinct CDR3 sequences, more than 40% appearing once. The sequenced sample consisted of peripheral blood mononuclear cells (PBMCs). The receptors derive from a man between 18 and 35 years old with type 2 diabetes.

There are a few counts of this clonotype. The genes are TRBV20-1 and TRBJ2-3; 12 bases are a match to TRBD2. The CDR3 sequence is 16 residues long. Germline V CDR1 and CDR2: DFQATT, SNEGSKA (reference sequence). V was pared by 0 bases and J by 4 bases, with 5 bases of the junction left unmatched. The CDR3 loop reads CSARDLLAGGADTQYF. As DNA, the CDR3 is TGCAGTGCTAGAGATCTCCTAGCGGGAGGGGCAGATACGCAGTATTTT.

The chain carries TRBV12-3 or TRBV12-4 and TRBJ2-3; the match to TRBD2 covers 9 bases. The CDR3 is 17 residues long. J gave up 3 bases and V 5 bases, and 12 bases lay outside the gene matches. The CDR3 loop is CASSGVRAGGPTDTQYF. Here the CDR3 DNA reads TGTGCCAGCAGTGGGGTTAGGGCGGGGGGGCCAACAGATACGCAGTATTTT.

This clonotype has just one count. The CDR3 here is CASSPFLEEQYF. Written as DNA, the CDR3 is TGTGCCAGCAGCCCCTTCCTAGAGGAACAGTACTTC. This rearrangement joins TRBV11-2 to TRBJ2-7; D is undetermined. Deletions cut 5 bases from V and 10 bases from J, with 15 bases between. Per the germline V gene, CDR1 is SGHAT and CDR2 is FQNNGV. The length of the CDR3 is 12 residues.

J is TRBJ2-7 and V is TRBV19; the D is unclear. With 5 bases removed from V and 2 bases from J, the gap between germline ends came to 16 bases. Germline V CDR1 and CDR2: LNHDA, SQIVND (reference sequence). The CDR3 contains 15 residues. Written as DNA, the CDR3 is TGTGCCAGTAGTCCGACCATCAATGTGCCCTACGAGCAGTACTTC. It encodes CASSPTINVPYEQYF.

The CDR3 sequence: CASWEEGEQYF. CDR3 DNA: TGTGCCAGTTGGGAGGAGGGCGAGCAGTACTTC. This chain uses TRBV6-1 with TRBJ2-7; D might be TRBD2 (6 bases). Germline CDR1 is MNHNS and CDR2 is SASEGT. The CDR3 has 11 residues. V lost 9 bases to trimming and J lost 6 bases, with 12 bases between them.

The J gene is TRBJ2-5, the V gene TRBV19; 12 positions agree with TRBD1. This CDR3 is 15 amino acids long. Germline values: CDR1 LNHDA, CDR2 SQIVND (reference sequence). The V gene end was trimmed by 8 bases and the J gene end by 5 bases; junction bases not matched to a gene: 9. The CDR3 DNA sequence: TGTGCCAGTGGTACAGGGACAGGGGGCGGTGAGACCCAGTACTTC. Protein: CASGTGTGGGETQYF.

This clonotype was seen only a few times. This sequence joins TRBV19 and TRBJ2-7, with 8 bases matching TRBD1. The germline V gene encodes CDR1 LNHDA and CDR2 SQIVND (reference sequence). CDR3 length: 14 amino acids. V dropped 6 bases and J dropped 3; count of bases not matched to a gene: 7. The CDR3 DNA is TGTGCCAGTAGGCGGACAGGGAGTAGCTACGAGCAGTACTTC. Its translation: CASRRTGSSYEQYF.

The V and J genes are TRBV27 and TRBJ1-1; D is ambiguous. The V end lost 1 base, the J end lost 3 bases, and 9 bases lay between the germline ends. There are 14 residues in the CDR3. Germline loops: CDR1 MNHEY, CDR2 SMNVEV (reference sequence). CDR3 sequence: CASSLYAQHTEAFF. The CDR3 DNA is TGTGCCAGCAGTTTATATGCTCAGCACACTGAAGCTTTCTTT.

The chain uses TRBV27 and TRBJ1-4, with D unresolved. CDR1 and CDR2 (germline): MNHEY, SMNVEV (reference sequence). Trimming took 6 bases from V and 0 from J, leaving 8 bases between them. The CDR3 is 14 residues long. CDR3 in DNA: TGTGCCAGCAGCCAGGAGACAACTAATGAAAAACTGTTTTTT. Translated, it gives CASSQETTNEKLFF.

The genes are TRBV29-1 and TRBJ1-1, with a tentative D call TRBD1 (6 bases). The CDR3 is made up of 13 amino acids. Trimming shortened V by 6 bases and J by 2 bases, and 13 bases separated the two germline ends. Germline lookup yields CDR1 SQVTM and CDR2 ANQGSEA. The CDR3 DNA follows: TGCAGCGTGCAAAGGACAGCCAACACTGAAGCTTTCTTT. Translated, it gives CSVQRTANTEAFF.

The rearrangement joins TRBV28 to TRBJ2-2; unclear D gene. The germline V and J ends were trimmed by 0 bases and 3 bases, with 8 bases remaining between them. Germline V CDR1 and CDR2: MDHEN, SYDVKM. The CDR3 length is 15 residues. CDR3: CASSLWAGYTGELFF. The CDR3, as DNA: TGTGCCAGCAGTTTATGGGCAGGATACACCGGGGAGCTGTTTTTT.

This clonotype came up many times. The CDR3 DNA sequence: TGTGCCTGGAGTACTCCGAGCGGGAGGGCCCTCGAGCAGTACTTC. Encoded protein: CAWSTPSGRALEQYF. The chain employs TRBV30 and TRBJ2-7; 10 bases are shared with TRBD2. Germline lookup yields CDR1 GTSNPN and CDR2 SVGIG (reference sequence). The CDR3 loop spans 15 amino acids. V trimming: 2 bases; J trimming: 6 bases; junction bases outside the gene matches: 10.

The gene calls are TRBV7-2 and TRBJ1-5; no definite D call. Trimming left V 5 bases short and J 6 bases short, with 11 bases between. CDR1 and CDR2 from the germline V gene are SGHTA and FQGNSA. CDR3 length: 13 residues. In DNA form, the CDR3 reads TGTGCCAGCAGCCGGGCCGCGGTTCAGCCCCAGCATTTT. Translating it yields CASSRAAVQPQHF.

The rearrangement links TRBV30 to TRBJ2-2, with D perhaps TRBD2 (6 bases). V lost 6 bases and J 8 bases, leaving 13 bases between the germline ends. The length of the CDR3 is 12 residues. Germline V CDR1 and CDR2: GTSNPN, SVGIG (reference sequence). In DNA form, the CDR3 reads TGTGCCTGCCCAAGGCGGGGTGGGGAGCTGTTTTTT. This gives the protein CACPRRGGELFF. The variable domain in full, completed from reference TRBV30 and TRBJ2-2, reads SQTIHQWPATLVQPVGSPLSLECTVEGTSNPNLYWYRQAAGRGLQLLFYSVGIGQISSEVPQNLSASRPQDRQFILSSKKLLLSDSGFYLCACPRRGGELFFGEGSRLTVL.

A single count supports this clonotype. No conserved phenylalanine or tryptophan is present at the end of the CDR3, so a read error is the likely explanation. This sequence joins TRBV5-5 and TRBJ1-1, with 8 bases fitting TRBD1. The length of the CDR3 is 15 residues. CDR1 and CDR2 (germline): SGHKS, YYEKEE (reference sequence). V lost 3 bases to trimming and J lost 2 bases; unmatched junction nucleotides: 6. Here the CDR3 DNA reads TGTGCCAGCAGCTCCCGGACAGGGTCTAACACTGAAGCTTTCTTA. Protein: CASSSRTGSNTEAFL.

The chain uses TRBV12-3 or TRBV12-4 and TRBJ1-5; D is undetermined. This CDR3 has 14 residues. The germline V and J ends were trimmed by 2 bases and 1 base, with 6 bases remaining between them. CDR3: CASSLIGSNQPQHF. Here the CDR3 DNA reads TGTGCCAGCAGTTTAATAGGAAGCAATCAGCCCCAGCATTTT.

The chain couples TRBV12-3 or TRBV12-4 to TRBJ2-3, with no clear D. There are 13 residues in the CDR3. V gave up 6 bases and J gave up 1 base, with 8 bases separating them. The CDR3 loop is CASRAVRTDTQYF. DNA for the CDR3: TGTGCCAGCAGGGCGGTACGCACAGATACGCAGTATTTT.

CDR3 amino acids: CSVGELAGANVLTF. CDR3 nucleotide sequence: TGCAGCGTTGGGGAGCTAGCTGGGGCCAACGTCCTGACTTTC. The V gene is TRBV29-1, the J gene TRBJ2-6; D may be TRBD2 (5 bases). V was pared by 4 bases and J by 2 bases, with 9 bases between. The CDR3 is 14 amino acids. Germline CDR1 and CDR2: SQVTM and ANQGSEA.